The 21 T cell receptor beta chains below all came from one sample that was sequenced in a study of T cells in tuberculosis. Some clones are missing from TCRdb's copy, which holds only in-frame ones; the method was immunoSEQ multiplex PCR. The sample consists of about 43,000 clones, 94% of them appearing once. Sequencing input: PBMCs. Every receptor here comes from a donor aged 10-30 years with latent tuberculosis or without tuberculosis infection. Some clones in this sample may be carry-over from other donors' samples.

This clone is a singleton in its sample. DNA of the CDR3: TGTGCCAGCTCACAGCTTAGCAATCAGCCCCAGCATTTT. Translated: CASSQLSNQPQHF. This chain connects TRBV18 to TRBJ1-5, with D uncertain. Trimming removed 4 bases at V and 0 bases at J, with 4 bases between. Germline loops: CDR1 KGHSH, CDR2 LQKENI. The CDR3 is made up of 13 amino acids.

J is TRBJ2-1 and V is TRBV5-3, with 9 bases matching TRBD2. TRBV5-3 carries the ORF label, with uncertain function. CDR3 length: 14 amino acids. V lost 6 bases, J lost 6 bases, and 7 bases stayed unmatched. The CDR3 bases are TGTGCCAGAACCGGGACTAGCAGTGGCAATGAGCAGTTCTTC. It codes for CARTGTSSGNEQFF.

This chain links TRBV6-1 with TRBJ1-3; D is possibly TRBD1 (5 bases). Per the germline V gene, CDR1 is MNHNS and CDR2 is SASEGT. The length of the CDR3 is 14 residues. The V and J ends lost 10 bases and 0 bases respectively, with 13 bases between them. The CDR3 bases are TGTGCCACTTCAGGGATTAGCTCTGGAAACACCATATATTTT. This sequence encodes CATSGISSGNTIYF.

This chain connects TRBV28 to TRBJ2-7; a possible D gene is TRBD2 (6 bases). The V end lost 8 bases, the J end lost 0 bases, and 14 bases lay between the germline ends. The CDR3 contains 14 residues. Germline CDR1 and CDR2: MDHEN and SYDVKM. The chain's CDR3 is CASAGLLFSYEQYF. CDR3 sequence (DNA): TGTGCCAGCGCGGGACTCTTATTCTCCTACGAGCAGTACTTC. The full variable domain, its missing parts supplied by reference TRBV28 and TRBJ2-7, is DVKVTQSSRYLVKRTGEKVFLECVQDMDHENMFWYRQDPGLGLRLIYFSYDVKMKEKGDIPEGYSVSREKKERFSLILESASTNQTSMYLCASAGLLFSYEQYFGPGTRLTVT.

The chain links TRBV4-3 to TRBJ2-2; D not certain. This CDR3 is built from 15 residues. V was clipped by 3 bases and J by 5 bases, with 13 bases between them. The germline V gene has CDR1 LGHNA and CDR2 YSLEER. CDR3 sequence reads: CASSHEIMETGELFF. In DNA form, the CDR3 reads TGCGCCAGCAGCCATGAGATCATGGAGACCGGGGAGCTGTTTTTT.

CDR3 in amino acids: CASSPERYRPTGELFF. CDR3 DNA: TGTGCCAGCAGCCCTGAGCGATACCGACCCACCGGGGAGCTGTTTTTT. The chain has TRBV5-4 and TRBJ2-2; D is undetermined. The CDR3 has 16 residues. The V end was cut by 4 bases, the J end by 4 bases, with 17 bases between. CDR1 SGHNT and CDR2 YYREEE come from the germline V gene (reference sequence). Full variable domain (missing parts from reference TRBV5-4 and TRBJ2-2): ETGVTQSPTHLIKTRGQQVTLRCSSQSGHNTVSWYQQALGQGPQFIFQYYREEENGRGNFPPRFSGLQFPNYSSELNVNALELDDSALYLCASSPERYRPTGELFFGEGSRLTVL.

The rearrangement joins TRBV27 to TRBJ2-1, with no clear D. V was shortened by 5 bases and J by 6 bases, with 14 bases between the two germline ends. This CDR3 contains 14 residues. CDR1 is MNHEY, CDR2 SMNVEV, per germline (reference sequence). The CDR3 region is CASSTPNPLNEQFF. CDR3 DNA sequence: TGTGCCAGCAGTACACCCAACCCCCTCAATGAGCAGTTCTTC.

The genes are TRBV6-1 and TRBJ2-4; TRBD1 agrees at 10 bases. V lost 6 bases and J lost 5; bases outside the gene matches: 1. This CDR3 region has 13 residues. Germline CDR1 MNHNS, CDR2 SASEGT. CDR3 protein: CASRGTGENIQYF. DNA of the CDR3: TGTGCCAGCAGGGGGACAGGGGAAAACATTCAGTACTTC.

The chain uses TRBV6-5 and TRBJ2-7; 10 nucleotides agree with TRBD1. The V segment lost 5 bases and the J segment 2 bases; nucleotides outside the gene matches: 3. This CDR3 contains 14 residues. CDR1 is MNHEY, CDR2 SVGAGI, per germline. CDR3: CASSPGQGAYEQYF. The CDR3 DNA reads as TGTGCCAGCAGTCCAGGACAGGGGGCCTACGAGCAGTACTTC.

This chain connects TRBV4-2 to TRBJ2-2, with 9 bases matching TRBD2. Germline trimming cut 4 bases from V and 2 bases from J; bases unmatched to any gene: 5. The CDR3 is 16 amino acids. In germline, CDR1 is LGHNA, CDR2 YNFKEQ. CDR3 residues: CASSLRLAVNTGELFF. CDR3 in DNA: TGTGCCAGCAGCCTCCGACTAGCGGTAAACACCGGGGAGCTGTTTTTT.

In this sample, this clone turned up once. The J gene is TRBJ2-2, the V gene TRBV4-3; a weak D match, TRBD1 (6 bases). The CDR3 is made up of 19 amino acids. Trimming removed 0 bases at V and 0 bases at J, with 17 bases between. Germline CDR1 is LGHNA and CDR2 is YSLEER. The CDR3 DNA reads TGCGCCAGCAGCCAAGATCGGGCCCCAGGGGCCGCGAACACCGGGGAGCTGTTTTTT. It codes for CASSQDRAPGAANTGELFF.

The chain is built from TRBV10-3 and TRBJ2-3; 10 bases are a match to TRBD2. CDR3 length: 15 amino acids. The V segment lost 5 bases and the J segment 4 bases; nucleotides outside the gene matches: 6. The V gene's germline CDR1 is ENHRY and CDR2 SYGVKD. CDR3 loop: CAISIQREGPDTQYF. The CDR3 DNA is TGTGCCATCAGTATTCAGCGGGAGGGCCCAGATACGCAGTATTTT.

V gene TRBV13 combines with J gene TRBJ1-1; 7 bases map to TRBD1. There are 16 residues in the CDR3. The ends lost 5 bases at V and 3 bases at J; junction bases unmatched: 12. Germline V lookup: CDR1 PRHDT, CDR2 FYEKMQ (reference sequence). CDR3 loop: CASSLELTGKDTEAFF. For the CDR3, the DNA is TGTGCCAGCAGCCTCGAATTGACAGGGAAGGACACTGAAGCTTTCTTT.

The chain employs TRBV5-3 and TRBJ1-1; D is possibly TRBD1 (5 bases). TRBV5-3 is an open reading frame, and its role is uncertain. Trimming removed 5 bases from V and 7 bases from J, with 21 bases in between. The CDR3 loop spans 15 amino acids. The CDR3 nucleotides are TGTGCCAGAAGTCCGGGACTAACCACGTACTGTGAAGCTTTCTTT. Amino acid sequence: CARSPGLTTYCEAFF.

This chain uses TRBV19 with TRBJ2-1, with 7 positions matching TRBD2. The CDR3 is made up of 15 amino acids. After removal of 2 bases from V and 1 base from J, the junction contained 2 bases not matched to a gene. Germline-derived CDR1 and CDR2 are LNHDA and SQIVND (reference sequence). CDR3 in amino acids: CASSILAVSYNEQFF. In DNA form, the CDR3 reads TGTGCCAGTAGTATACTAGCGGTGTCCTACAATGAGCAGTTCTTC. The variable domain in full, completed from reference TRBV19 and TRBJ2-1, reads DGGITQSPKYLFRKEGQNVTLSCEQNLNHDAMYWYRQDPGQGLRLIYYSQIVNDFQKGDIAEGYSVSREKKESFPLTVTSAQKNPTAFYLCASSILAVSYNEQFFGPGTRLTVL.

The chain joins TRBV6-6 to TRBJ2-3, with 8 nucleotides matching TRBD2. Trimming at V came to 4 bases and at J to 4 bases, leaving 10 bases not matched to a gene. Germline V gene sequence: CDR1 MNHNY, CDR2 SVGAGI (reference sequence). The CDR3 has 16 residues. The CDR3 region has the DNA TGTGCCAGCAGTTCCCCGACTAGCGCTCTGGCAGATACGCAGTATTTT. Protein product: CASSSPTSALADTQYF.

This chain joins TRBV27 and TRBJ1-1; no firm D call. This CDR3 contains 15 residues. Deletions cut 3 bases from V and 7 bases from J, with 18 bases between. CDR1 and CDR2 from the germline V gene are MNHEY and SMNVEV (reference sequence). CDR3 coding DNA: TGTGCCAGCAGTTTTTGGAGGGATGAACAAGGTGAAGCTTTCTTT. Protein: CASSFWRDEQGEAFF.

The chain links TRBV20-1 to TRBJ2-3; no clear D gene. Deletions cut 4 bases from V and 0 bases from J, with 2 bases between. CDR3 size: 11 residues. Per the germline V gene, CDR1 is DFQATT and CDR2 is SNEGSKA (reference sequence). The CDR3 sequence is CSATSTDTQYF. The CDR3 DNA is TGCAGTGCTACTAGCACAGATACGCAGTATTTT.

The chain recombines TRBV6-1 with TRBJ1-5; 11 nucleotides agree with TRBD1. V shed 4 bases and J 6 bases; nucleotides not matched to a gene: 8. The germline gives CDR1 MNHNS, CDR2 SASEGT. The CDR3 extends over 16 amino acids. As DNA, the CDR3 is TGTGCCAGCAGTGTGGGAGGGACAGGGGGTCTTCAGCCCCAGCATTTT. The encoded protein is CASSVGGTGGLQPQHF.

The chain employs TRBV28 and TRBJ2-1; 7 nucleotides agree with TRBD2. The germline CDR1 and CDR2 sequences are MDHEN and SYDVKM. CDR3 length equals 15 residues. The ends lost 2 bases at V and 8 bases at J; junction bases unmatched: 9. The CDR3 region is CASSLGGRAPDEQFF. The CDR3 DNA sequence: TGTGCCAGCAGTTTAGGCGGGAGAGCCCCCGATGAGCAGTTCTTC.

The CDR3, as DNA: TGTGCCAGCAGCTTTAGACTCCCACGGCCTTCAACTAATGAAAAACTGTTTTTT. Its protein product is CASSFRLPRPSTNEKLFF. This chain joins TRBV5-4 and TRBJ1-4; D call uncertain. The CDR3 consists of 18 residues. V lost 2 bases to trimming and J lost 0 bases, with 17 bases between them. CDR1 and CDR2 (germline): SGHNT, YYREEE (reference sequence).